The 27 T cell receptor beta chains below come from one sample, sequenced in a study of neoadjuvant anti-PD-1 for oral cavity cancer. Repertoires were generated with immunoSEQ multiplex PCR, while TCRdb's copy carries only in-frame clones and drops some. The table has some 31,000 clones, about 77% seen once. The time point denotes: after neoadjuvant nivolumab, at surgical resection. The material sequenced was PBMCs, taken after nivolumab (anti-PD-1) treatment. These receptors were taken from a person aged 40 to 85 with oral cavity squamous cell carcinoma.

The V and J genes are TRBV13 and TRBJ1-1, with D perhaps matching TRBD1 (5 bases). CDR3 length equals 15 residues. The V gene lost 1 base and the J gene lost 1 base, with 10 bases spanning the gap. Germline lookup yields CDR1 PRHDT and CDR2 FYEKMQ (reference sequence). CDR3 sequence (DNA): TGTGCCAGCAGCTTAGTTGCAGGGCCGAACACTGAAGCTTTCTTT. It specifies CASSLVAGPNTEAFF.

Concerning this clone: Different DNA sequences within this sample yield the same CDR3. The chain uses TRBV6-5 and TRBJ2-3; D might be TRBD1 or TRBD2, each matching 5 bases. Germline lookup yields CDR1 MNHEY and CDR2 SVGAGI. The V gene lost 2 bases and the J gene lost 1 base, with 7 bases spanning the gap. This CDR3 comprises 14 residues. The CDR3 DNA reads TGTGCCAGCAGTTACCGGGGCCGCACAGATACGCAGTATTTT. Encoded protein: CASSYRGRTDTQYF.

The CDR3 here is CASRCPGTSGGVYNEQFF. CDR3 nucleotides: TGTGCCAGCAGGTGTCCCGGGACTAGCGGGGGGGTCTACAATGAGCAGTTCTTC. The chain combines TRBV21-1 with TRBJ2-1; TRBD2 was called by the table and not checked on the DNA. TRBV21-1 is a documented pseudogene. This CDR3 spans 18 amino acids.

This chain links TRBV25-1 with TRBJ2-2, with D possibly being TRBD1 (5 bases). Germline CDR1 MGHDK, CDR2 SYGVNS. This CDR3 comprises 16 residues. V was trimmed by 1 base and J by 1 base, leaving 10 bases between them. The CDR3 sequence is CASSEWAGMNTGELFF. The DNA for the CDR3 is TGTGCCAGCAGTGAATGGGCAGGGATGAACACCGGGGAGCTGTTTTTT.

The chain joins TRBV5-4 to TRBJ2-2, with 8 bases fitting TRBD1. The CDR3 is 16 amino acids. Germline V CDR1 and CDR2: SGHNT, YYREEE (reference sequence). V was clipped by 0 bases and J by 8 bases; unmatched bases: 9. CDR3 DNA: TGTGCCAGCAGCTTGGATCGACAGGGGATTAATGGGGAGCTGTTTTTT. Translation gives CASSLDRQGINGELFF.

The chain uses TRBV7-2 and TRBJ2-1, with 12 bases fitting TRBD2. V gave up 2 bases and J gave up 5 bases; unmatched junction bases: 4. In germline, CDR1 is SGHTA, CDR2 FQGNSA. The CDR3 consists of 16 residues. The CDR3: CASSLLGLAGDNEQFF. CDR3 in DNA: TGTGCCAGCAGCTTACTGGGACTAGCGGGTGACAATGAGCAGTTCTTC.

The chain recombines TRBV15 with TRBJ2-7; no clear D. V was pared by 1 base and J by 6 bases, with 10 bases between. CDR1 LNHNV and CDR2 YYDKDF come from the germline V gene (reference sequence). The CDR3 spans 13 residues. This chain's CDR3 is CATSRAVTSEQYF. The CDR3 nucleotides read TGTGCCACCAGCAGAGCAGTGACGTCCGAGCAGTACTTC.

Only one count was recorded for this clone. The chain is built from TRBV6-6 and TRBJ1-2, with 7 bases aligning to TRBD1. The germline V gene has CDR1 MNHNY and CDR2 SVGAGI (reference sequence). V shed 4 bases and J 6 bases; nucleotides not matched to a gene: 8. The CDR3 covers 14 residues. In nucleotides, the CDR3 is TGTGCCAGCAGTTTCAGAGGGGGCCATGATGGCTACACCTTC. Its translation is CASSFRGGHDGYTF.

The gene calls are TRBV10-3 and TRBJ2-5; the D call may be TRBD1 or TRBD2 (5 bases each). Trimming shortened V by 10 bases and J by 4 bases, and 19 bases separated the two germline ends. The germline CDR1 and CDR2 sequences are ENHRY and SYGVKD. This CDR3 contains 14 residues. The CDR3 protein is CASRGETALETQYF. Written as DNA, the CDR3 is TGTGCCAGCCGAGGGGAGACAGCCTTAGAGACCCAGTACTTC.

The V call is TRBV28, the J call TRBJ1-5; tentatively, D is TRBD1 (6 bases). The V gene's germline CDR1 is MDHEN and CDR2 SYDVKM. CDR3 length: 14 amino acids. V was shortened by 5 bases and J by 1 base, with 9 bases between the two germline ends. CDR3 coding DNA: TGTGCCAGCAGTCCCGGGACAAGCAATCAGCCCCAGCATTTT. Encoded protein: CASSPGTSNQPQHF.

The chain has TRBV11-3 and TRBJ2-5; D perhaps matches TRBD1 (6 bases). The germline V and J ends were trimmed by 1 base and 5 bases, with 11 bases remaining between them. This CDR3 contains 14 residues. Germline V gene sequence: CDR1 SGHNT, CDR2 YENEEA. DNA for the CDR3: TGTGCCAGCAGCTTAGGGACAGTCGGTGAGACCCAGTACTTC. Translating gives CASSLGTVGETQYF.

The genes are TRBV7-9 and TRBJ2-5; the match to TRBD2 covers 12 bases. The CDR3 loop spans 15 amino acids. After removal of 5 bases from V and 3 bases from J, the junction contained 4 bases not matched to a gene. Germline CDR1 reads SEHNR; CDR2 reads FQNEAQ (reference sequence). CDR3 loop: CASSNRLAGEETQYF. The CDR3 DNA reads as TGTGCCAGCAGCAACCGACTAGCGGGGGAAGAGACCCAGTACTTC.

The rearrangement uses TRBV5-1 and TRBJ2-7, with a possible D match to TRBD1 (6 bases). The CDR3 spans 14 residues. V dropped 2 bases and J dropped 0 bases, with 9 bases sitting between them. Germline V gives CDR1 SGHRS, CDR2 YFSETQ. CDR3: CASSFSGASYEQYF. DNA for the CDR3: TGCGCCAGCAGCTTTTCAGGGGCCTCCTACGAGCAGTACTTC.

The CDR3 sequence is CASSRGENEQFF. The CDR3 coding sequence is TGTGCCAGCAGCCGAGGCGAGAATGAGCAGTTCTTC. The chain recombines TRBV2 with TRBJ2-1, with D unclear. This CDR3 is built from 12 residues. Germline assignment: CDR1 SNHLY and CDR2 FYNNEI. V was shortened by 6 bases and J by 7 bases, with 10 bases between the two germline ends.

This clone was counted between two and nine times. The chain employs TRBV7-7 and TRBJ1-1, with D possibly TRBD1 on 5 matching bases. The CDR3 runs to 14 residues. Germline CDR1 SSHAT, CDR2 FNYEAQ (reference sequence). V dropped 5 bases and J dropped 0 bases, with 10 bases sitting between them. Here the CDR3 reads CASSPGHMNTEAFF. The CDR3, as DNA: TGTGCCAGCAGCCCCGGACATATGAACACTGAAGCTTTCTTT.

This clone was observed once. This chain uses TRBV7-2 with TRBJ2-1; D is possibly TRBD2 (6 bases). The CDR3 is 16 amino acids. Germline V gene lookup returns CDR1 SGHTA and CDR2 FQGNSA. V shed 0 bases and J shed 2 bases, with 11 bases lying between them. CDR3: CASSLAIGGPYNEQFF. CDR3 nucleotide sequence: TGTGCCAGCAGCTTAGCGATCGGGGGACCCTACAATGAGCAGTTCTTC. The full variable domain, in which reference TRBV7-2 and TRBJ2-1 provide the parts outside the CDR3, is GAGVSQSPSNKVTEKGKDVELRCDPISGHTALYWYRQSLGQGLEFLIYFQGNSAPDKSGLPSDRFSAERTGGSVSTLTIQRTQQEDSAVYLCASSLAIGGPYNEQFFGPGTRLTVL.

CDR3 coding DNA: TGTGCCAGCAGCTTAGCTTCGTGGGGGGACGAGCAGTACTTC. Amino acid sequence: CASSLASWGDEQYF. The chain links TRBV7-3 to TRBJ2-7, with D perhaps TRBD2 (6 bases). The CDR3 spans 14 residues. Looked up from germline, CDR1 is SGHTA and CDR2 is FQGTGA. V gave up 2 bases and J gave up 5 bases, with 13 bases separating them.

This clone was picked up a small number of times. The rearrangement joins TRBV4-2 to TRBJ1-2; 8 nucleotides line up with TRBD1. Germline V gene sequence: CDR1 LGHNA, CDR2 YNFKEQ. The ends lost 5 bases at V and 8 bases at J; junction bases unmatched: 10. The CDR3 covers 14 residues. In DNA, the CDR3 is TGTGCCAGCAGCTACGACAGGGGTACGGGCGGCTACACCTTC. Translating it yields CASSYDRGTGGYTF.

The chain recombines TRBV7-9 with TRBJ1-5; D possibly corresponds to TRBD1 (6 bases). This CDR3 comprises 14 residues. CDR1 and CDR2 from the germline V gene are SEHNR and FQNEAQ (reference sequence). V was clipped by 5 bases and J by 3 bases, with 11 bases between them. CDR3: CASSPDRINQPQHF. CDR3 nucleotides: TGTGCCAGCAGCCCCGACAGGATCAATCAGCCCCAGCATTTT.

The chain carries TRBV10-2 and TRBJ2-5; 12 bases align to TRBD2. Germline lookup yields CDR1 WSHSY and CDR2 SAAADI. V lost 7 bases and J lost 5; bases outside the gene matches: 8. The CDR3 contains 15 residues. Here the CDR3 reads CASIPSGGAFETQYF. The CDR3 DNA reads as TGCGCCAGCATTCCTAGCGGGGGGGCCTTCGAGACCCAGTACTTC.

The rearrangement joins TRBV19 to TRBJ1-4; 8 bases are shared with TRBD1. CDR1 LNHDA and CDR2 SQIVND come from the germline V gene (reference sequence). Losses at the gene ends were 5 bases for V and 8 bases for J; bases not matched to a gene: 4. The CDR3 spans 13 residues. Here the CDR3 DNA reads TGTGCCAGTAGTCGAGACAGGGGCGAAAAACTGTTTTTT. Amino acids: CASSRDRGEKLFF. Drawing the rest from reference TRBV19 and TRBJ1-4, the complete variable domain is DGGITQSPKYLFRKEGQNVTLSCEQNLNHDAMYWYRQDPGQGLRLIYYSQIVNDFQKGDIAEGYSVSREKKESFPLTVTSAQKNPTAFYLCASSRDRGEKLFFGSGTQLSVL.

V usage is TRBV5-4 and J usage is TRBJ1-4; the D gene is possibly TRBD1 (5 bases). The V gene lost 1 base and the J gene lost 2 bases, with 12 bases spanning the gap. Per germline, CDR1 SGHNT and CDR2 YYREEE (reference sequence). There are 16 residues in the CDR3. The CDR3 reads CASSLLGDPTNEKLFF. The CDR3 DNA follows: TGTGCCAGCAGCTTGTTGGGGGACCCTACTAATGAAAAACTGTTTTTT.

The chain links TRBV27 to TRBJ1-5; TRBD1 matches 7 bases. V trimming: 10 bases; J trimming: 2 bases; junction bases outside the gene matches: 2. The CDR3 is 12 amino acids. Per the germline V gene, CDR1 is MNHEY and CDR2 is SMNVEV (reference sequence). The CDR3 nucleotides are TGTGCCACCGGACAGGGCAATCAGCCCCAGCATTTT. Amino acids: CATGQGNQPQHF.

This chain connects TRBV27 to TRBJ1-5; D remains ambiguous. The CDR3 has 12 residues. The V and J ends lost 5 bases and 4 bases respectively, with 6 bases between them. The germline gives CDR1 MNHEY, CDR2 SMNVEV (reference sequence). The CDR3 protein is CASSPPNQPQHF. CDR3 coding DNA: TGTGCCAGCAGTCCACCGAATCAGCCCCAGCATTTT.

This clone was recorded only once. As DNA, the CDR3 is TGTGCCAGTAGTATAATGAGGGGTGGAACAGTGAACACTGAAGCTTTCTTT. Its protein is CASSIMRGGTVNTEAFF. V usage is TRBV19 and J usage is TRBJ1-1, with D possibly TRBD1 on 5 matching bases. V lost 2 bases and J lost 0, with 16 bases in between. The CDR3 runs to 17 residues. Germline lookup yields CDR1 LNHDA and CDR2 SQIVND (reference sequence).

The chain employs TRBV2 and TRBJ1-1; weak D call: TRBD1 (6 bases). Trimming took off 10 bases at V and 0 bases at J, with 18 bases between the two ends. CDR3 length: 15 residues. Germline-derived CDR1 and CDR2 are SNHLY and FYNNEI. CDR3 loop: CAIPQYRGLNTEAFF. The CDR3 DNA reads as TGTGCCATCCCTCAGTACCGGGGGCTGAACACTGAAGCTTTCTTT.

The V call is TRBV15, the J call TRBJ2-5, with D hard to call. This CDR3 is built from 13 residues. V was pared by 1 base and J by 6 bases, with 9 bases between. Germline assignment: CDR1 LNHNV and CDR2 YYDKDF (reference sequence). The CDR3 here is CATSRAFTQTQYF. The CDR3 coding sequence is TGTGCCACCAGCAGAGCGTTCACGCAGACCCAGTACTTC.